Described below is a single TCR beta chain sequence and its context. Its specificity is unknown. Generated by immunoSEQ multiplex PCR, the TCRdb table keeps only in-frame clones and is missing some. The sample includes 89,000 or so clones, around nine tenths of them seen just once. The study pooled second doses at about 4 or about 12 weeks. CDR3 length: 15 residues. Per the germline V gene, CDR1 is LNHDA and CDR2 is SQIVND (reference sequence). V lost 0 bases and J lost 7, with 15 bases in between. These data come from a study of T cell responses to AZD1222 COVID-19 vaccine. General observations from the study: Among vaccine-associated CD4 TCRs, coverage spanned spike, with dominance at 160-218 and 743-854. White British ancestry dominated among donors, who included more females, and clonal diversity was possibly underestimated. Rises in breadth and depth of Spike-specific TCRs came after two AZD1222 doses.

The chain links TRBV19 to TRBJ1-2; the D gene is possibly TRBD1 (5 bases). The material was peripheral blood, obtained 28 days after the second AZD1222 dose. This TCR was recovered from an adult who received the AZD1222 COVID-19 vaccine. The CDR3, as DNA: TGTGCCAGTAGTATAGAAGCTGCGGGGGTTGCTGGCTACACCTTC. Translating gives CASSIEAAGVAGYTF.